This T cell receptor (beta chain) was sequenced in a study of blood T cell repertoires in COVID-19. Across the study: Sources were T cells, B-cell-depleted T cells, or PBMCs; the material itself was cDNA or gDNA.

The authors' processing: How many nucleated cells were present was estimated from reference gene primer amplification. Clones were read by immunoSEQ multiplex PCR, and TCRdb kept only the in-frame ones, dropping some. The DNA was the basis for D and trimming; V, J and clone size are from that table. Of around 270,000 clones in the sample, more than 85% are singletons; the top ten hold about 4.2%. The TCR originated in a man aged 40-50 years with acute or convalescent COVID-19. What was sequenced was peripheral blood.

CDR3 coding DNA: TGTGCCAGCAGCCGGGGCGTGAATGAAAAACTGTTTTTT. Its protein product is CASSRGVNEKLFF. V usage is TRBV3-1 (or the pseudogene TRBV3-2) and J usage is TRBJ1-4; tentative D call: TRBD1 (5 bases). V lost 4 bases and J lost 5, with 8 bases in between. Germline V gives CDR1 LGHDT, CDR2 YNNKEL (reference sequence). CDR3 size: 13 residues.